This section outlines one T cell receptor beta chain sequence together with its context. After removal of 1 base from V and 0 bases from J, the junction contained 9 bases not matched to a gene. Germline CDR1 is SGHRS and CDR2 is YFSETQ. This CDR3 is 17 amino acids long. Here immunoSEQ multiplex PCR was the method, and the copy in TCRdb shows in-frame clones only, minus some. The data contain 65,000 to 80,000 clones, about nine tenths of them singletons. The sample belongs to a study of chemoradiotherapy in HPV16-positive cancers. The source was blood, collected from a patient who underwent chemoradiotherapy. This clonotype originated in a human donor with HPV-associated anogenital cancer. V gene TRBV5-1 combines with J gene TRBJ2-7, with 8 bases aligning to TRBD1. Written as DNA, the CDR3 is TGCGCCAGCAGCTTGTATTGGGGGACAGGCCGCTCCTACGAGCAGTACTTC. It encodes CASSLYWGTGRSYEQYF.